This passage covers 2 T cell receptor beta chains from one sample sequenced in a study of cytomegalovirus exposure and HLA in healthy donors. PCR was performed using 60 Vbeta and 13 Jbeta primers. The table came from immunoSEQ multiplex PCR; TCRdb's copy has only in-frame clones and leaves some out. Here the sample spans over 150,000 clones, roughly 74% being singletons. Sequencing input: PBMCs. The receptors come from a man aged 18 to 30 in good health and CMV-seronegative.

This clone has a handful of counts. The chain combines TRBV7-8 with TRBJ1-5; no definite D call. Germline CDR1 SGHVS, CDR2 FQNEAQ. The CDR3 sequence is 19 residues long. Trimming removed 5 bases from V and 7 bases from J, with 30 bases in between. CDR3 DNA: TGTGCCAGCAGCCCAACTTCGCTGAGTCCGGGGAGGGAGCTGCAGCCCCAGCATTTT. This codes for CASSPTSLSPGRELQPQHF.

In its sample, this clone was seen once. The CDR3 DNA follows: TGTGCCAGCAGTTTAGGAGGGGCAGGGTTAACGGATCAGTACTTC. Amino acids: CASSLGGAGLTDQYF. The chain recombines TRBV27 with TRBJ2-7; tentative D call: TRBD2 (6 bases). Germline-derived CDR1 and CDR2 are MNHEY and SMNVEV (reference sequence). Trimming took off 2 bases at V and 10 bases at J, with 21 bases between the two ends. There are 15 residues in the CDR3.